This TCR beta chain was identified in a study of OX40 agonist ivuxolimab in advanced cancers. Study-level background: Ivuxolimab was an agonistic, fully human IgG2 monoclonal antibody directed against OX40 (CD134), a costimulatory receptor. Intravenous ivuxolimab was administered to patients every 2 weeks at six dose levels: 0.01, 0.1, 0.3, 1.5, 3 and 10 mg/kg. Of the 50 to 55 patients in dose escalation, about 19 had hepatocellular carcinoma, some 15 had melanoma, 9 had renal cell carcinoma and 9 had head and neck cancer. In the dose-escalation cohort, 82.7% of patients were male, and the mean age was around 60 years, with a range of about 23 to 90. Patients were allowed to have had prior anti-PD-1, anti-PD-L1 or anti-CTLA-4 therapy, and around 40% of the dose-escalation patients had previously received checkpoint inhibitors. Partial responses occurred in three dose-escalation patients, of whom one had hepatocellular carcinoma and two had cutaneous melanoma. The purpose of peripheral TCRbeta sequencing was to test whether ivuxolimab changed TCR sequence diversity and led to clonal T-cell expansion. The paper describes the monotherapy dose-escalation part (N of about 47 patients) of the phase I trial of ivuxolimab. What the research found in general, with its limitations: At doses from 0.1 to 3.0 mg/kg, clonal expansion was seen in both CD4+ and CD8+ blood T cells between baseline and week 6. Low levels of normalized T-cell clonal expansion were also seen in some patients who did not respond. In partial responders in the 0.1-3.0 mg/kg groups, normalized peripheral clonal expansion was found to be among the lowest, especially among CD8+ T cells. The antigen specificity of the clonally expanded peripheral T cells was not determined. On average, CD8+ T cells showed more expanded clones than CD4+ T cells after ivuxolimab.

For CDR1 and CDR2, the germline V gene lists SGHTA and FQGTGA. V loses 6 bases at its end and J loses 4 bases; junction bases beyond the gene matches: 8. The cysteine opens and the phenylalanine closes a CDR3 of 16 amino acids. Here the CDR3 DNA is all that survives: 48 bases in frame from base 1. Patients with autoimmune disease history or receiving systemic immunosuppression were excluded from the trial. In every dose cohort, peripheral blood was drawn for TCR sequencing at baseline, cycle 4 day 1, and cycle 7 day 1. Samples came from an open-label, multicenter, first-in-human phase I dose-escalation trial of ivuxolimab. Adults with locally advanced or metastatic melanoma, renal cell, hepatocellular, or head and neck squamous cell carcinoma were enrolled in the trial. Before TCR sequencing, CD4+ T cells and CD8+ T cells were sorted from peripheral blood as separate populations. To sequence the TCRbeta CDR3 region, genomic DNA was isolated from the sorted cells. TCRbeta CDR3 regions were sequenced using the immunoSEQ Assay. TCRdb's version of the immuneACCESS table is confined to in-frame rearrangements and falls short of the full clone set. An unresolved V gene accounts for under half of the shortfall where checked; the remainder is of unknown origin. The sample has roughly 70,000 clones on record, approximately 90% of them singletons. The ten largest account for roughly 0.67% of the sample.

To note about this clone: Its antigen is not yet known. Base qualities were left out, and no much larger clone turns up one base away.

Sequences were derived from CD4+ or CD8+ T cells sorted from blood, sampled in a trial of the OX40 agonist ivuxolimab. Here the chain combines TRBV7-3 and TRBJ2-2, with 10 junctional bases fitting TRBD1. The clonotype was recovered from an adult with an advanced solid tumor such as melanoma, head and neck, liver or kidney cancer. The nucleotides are TGTGCCAGCAGTTTACCGGGGACAGGGGCCACCGGGGAGCTGTTTTTT. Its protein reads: CASSLPGTGATGELFF.